A single sample gave rise to the 15 T cell receptor beta chains below, sequenced in a study of T cells expressing NK-cell markers. After re-calling the 5' RACE reads, TCRdb lists one entry per CDR3 protein, DNA absent. The sample shows about 410,000 distinct CDR3 sequences, and about 10% sits with its ten largest clones. What was sequenced was blood T cells: a sorted CD56 or NKG2C T cell subset, CD4+ or CD8+ T cells, or bulk PBMC T cells (not recorded which). The receptors were gathered from a woman aged 50 to 60 in good health.

CDR3 loop: CASGISTDTQYF. This chain uses TRBV24-1 with TRBJ2-3. The CDR3 loop spans 12 amino acids. Germline values: CDR1 KGHDR, CDR2 SFDVKD.

The V gene is TRBV12-3 or TRBV12-4, the J gene TRBJ2-5; the TCRdb call, TRBD1, lacks DNA for checking. The CDR3 is 15 residues long. Here the CDR3 reads CASSPNGDAKRTQYF.

This chain joins TRBV4-1 and TRBJ2-2; the TRBD2 assignment by TCRdb is unverifiable without DNA. Germline V gene lookup returns CDR1 MGHRA and CDR2 YSYEKL. The CDR3 covers 16 residues. This CDR3 reads CASSQVRGGNTGELFF.

This chain's CDR3 is CASSLDQGSTEAFF. The chain recombines TRBV5-1 with TRBJ1-1; the TCRdb call, TRBD1, lacks DNA for checking. The germline CDR1 and CDR2 sequences are SGHRS and YFSETQ. The CDR3 is made up of 14 amino acids.

The J gene is TRBJ2-2, the V gene TRBV20-1; TCRdb's D call, TRBD1, is unchecked because there is no DNA. The CDR3 extends over 14 amino acids. Looked up from germline, CDR1 is DFQATT and CDR2 is SNEGSKA (reference sequence). The CDR3: CSARDPRGTGELFF.

The rearrangement links TRBV11-2 to TRBJ2-7; absent DNA, TCRdb's TRBD1 call cannot be checked. The CDR3 length is 14 residues. CDR1 SGHAT and CDR2 FQNNGV come from the germline V gene. The CDR3 sequence: CASSRIQGGYEQYF.

The chain uses TRBV18 and TRBJ2-4; the TCRdb D gene call, TRBD1, has no DNA to confirm it. The CDR3 is made up of 18 amino acids. Germline loops: CDR1 KGHSH, CDR2 LQKENI. CDR3 amino acids: CASSPPWDSLDDMDIQYF.

CDR3 in amino acids: CSARDTLGGELFF. The chain employs TRBV20-1 and TRBJ2-2; the D call of TRBD1 rests on TCRdb alone, since no DNA is present to check it. The length of the CDR3 is 13 residues. Per the germline V gene, CDR1 is DFQATT and CDR2 is SNEGSKA (reference sequence).

The V gene is TRBV2, the J gene TRBJ2-6. Germline V CDR1 and CDR2: SNHLY, FYNNEI. The CDR3 extends over 16 amino acids. CDR3 sequence reads: CASSKDQGTGANVLTF.

This sequence joins TRBV4-1 and TRBJ2-4; TCRdb's D call of TRBD2 is untestable without DNA. The CDR3 totals 15 residues. CDR1 is MGHRA and CDR2 is YSYEKL in the germline V gene. CDR3 protein: CASSLLGLAGNIQYF.

This rearrangement joins TRBV5-1 to TRBJ1-2. Germline V gene data show CDR1 as SGHRS and CDR2 as YFSETQ. The CDR3 extends over 14 amino acids. CDR3 in amino acids: CASRPDEANYGYTF.

The chain carries TRBV11-2 and TRBJ2-1; TCRdb calls TRBD2, which cannot be checked without DNA. Looked up from germline, CDR1 is SGHAT and CDR2 is FQNNGV. The CDR3 runs to 16 residues. Here the CDR3 reads CATLPPPGFLYNEQFF.

This chain connects TRBV7-8 to TRBJ2-1; TCRdb's D call, TRBD2, is unchecked because there is no DNA. The CDR3 is made up of 14 amino acids. Germline V CDR1 and CDR2: SGHVS, FQNEAQ. The chain's CDR3 is CASSGTAGGDEQFF.

This rearrangement joins TRBV12-3 or TRBV12-4 to TRBJ2-4; TCRdb gives TRBD1 as the D gene, but with no DNA this cannot be confirmed. The CDR3 extends over 18 amino acids. CDR3 in amino acids: CASSLFYQGLGAKNIQYF.

The V and J genes are TRBV4-1 and TRBJ2-1. This CDR3 is built from 16 residues. The V gene's germline CDR1 is MGHRA and CDR2 YSYEKL. The CDR3 loop is CASSQELASSYNEQFF.